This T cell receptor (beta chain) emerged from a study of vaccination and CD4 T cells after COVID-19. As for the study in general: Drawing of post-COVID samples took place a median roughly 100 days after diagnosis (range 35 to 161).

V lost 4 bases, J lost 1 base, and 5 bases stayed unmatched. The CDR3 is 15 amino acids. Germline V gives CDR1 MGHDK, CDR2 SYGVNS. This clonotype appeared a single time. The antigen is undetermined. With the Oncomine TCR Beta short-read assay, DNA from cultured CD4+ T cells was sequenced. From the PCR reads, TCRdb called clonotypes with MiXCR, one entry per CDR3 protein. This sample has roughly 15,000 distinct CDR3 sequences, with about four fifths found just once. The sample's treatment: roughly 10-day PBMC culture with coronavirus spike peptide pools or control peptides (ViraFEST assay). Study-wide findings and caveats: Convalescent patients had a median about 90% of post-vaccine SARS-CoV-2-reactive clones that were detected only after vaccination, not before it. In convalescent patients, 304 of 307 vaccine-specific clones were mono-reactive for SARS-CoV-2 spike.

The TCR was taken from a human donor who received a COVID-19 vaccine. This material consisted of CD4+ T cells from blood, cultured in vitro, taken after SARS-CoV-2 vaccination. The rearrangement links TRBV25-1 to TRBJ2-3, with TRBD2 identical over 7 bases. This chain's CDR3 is CASSGYRGGTDTQYF. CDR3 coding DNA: TGTGCCAGCAGTGGATATCGGGGGGGCACAGATACGCAGTATTTT.